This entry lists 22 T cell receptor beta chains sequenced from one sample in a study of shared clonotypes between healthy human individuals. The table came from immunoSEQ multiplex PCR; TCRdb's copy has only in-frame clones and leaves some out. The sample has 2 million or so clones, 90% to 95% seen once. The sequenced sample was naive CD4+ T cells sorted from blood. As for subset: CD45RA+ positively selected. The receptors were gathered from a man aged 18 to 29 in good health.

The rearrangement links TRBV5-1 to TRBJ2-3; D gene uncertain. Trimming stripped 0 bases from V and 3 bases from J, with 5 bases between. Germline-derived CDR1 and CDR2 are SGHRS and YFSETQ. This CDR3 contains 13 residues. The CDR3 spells CASSLGHTDTQYF. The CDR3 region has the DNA TGCGCCAGCAGCTTGGGACATACAGATACGCAGTATTTT. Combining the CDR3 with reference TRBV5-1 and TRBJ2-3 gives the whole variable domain KAGVTQTPRYLIKTRGQQVTLSCSPISGHRSVSWYQQTPGQGLQFLFEYFSETQRNKGNFPGRFSGRQFSNSRSEMNVSTLELGDSALYLCASSLGHTDTQYFGPGTRLTVL.

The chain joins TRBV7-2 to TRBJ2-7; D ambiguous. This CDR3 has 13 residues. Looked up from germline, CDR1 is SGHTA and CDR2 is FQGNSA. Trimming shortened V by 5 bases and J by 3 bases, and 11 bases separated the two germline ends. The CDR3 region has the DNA TGTGCCAGCAGCCCCGACTCCTACTACGAGCAGTACTTC. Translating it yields CASSPDSYYEQYF.

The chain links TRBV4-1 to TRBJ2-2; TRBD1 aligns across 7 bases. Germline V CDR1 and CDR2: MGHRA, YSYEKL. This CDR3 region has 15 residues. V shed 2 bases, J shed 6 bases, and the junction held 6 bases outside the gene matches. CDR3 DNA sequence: TGCGCCAGCAGCCAACCCGACAGGGACGCCGGGGAGCTGTTTTTT. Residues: CASSQPDRDAGELFF.

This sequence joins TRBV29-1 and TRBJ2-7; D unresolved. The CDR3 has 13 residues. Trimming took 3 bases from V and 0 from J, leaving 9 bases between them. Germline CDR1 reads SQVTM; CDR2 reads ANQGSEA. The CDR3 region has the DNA TGCAGCGTTGACAGGAAGAGCTCCTACGAGCAGTACTTC. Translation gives CSVDRKSSYEQYF.

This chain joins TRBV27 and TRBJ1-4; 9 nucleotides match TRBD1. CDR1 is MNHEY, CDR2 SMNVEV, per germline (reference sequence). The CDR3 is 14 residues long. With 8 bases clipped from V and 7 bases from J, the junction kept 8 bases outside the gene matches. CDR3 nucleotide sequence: TGTGCCAGCGGAGGGACAGGGCTAGGTGAAAAACTGTTTTTT. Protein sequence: CASGGTGLGEKLFF.

This chain's CDR3 is CASSSGLGSYEQYF. In DNA, the CDR3 is TGTGCCAGCAGCTCGGGACTAGGCTCCTACGAGCAGTACTTC. The chain joins TRBV7-8 to TRBJ2-7; 8 nucleotides agree with TRBD2. CDR1 SGHVS and CDR2 FQNEAQ come from the germline V gene. Unmatched junction bases numbered 2, after V lost 4 bases and J lost 0 bases. The CDR3 extends over 14 amino acids.

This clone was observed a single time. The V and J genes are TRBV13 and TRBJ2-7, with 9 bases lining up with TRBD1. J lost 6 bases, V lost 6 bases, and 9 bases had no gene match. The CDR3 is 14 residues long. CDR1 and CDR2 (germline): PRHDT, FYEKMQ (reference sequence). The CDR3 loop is CASRPGTGSTEQYF. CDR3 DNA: TGTGCCAGCAGACCCGGGACAGGGTCCACCGAGCAGTACTTC.

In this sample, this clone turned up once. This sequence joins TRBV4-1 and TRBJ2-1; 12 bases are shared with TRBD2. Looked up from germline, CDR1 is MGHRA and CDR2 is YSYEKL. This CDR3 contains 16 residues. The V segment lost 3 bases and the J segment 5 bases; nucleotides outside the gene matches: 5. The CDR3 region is CASSHRTSGTNNEQFF. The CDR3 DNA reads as TGCGCCAGCAGCCATCGGACTAGCGGGACAAACAATGAGCAGTTCTTC.

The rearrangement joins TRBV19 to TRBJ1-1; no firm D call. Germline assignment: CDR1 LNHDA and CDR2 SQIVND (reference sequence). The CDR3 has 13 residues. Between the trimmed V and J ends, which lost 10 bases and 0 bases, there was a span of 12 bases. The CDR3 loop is CATRTQMNTEAFF. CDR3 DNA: TGTGCCACCCGGACCCAGATGAACACTGAAGCTTTCTTT.

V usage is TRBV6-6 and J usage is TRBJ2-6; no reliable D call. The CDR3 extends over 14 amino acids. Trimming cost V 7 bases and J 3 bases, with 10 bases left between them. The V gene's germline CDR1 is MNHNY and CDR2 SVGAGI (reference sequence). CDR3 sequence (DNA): TGTGCCAGCACGGGTACTCTTGGGGCCAACGTCCTGACTTTC. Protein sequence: CASTGTLGANVLTF.

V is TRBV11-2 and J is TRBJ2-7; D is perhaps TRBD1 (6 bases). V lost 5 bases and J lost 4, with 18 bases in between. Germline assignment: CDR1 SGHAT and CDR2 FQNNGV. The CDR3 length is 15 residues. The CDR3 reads CASSRQRTAPYEQYF. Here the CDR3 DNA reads TGTGCCAGCAGCCGACAGAGGACAGCTCCTTACGAGCAGTACTTC.

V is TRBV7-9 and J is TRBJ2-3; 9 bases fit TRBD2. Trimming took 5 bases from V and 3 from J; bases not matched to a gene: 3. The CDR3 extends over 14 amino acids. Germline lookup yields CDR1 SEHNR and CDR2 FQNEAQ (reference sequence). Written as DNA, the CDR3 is TGTGCCAGCAGCAATAGCGGGAGAACAGATACGCAGTATTTT. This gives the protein CASSNSGRTDTQYF.

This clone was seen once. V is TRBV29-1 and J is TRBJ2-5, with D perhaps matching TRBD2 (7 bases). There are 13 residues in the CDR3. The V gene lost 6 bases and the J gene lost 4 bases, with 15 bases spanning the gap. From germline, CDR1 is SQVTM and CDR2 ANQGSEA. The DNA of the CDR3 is TGCAGCGTGGGGGGGCGATTAGTAGAGACCCAGTACTTC. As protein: CSVGGRLVETQYF. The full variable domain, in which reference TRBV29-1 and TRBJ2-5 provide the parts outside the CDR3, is SAVISQKPSRDICQRGTSLTIQCQVDSQVTMMFWYRQQPGQSLTLIATANQGSEATYESGFVIDKFPISRPNLTFSTLTVSNMSPEDSSIYLCSVGGRLVETQYFGPGTRLLVL.

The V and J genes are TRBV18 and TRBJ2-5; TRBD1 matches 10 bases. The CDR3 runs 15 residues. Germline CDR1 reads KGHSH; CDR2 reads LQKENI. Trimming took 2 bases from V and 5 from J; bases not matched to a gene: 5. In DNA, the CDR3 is TGTGCCAGCTCACCAAGACAGGGGGCGCGTGAGACCCAGTACTTC. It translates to CASSPRQGARETQYF.

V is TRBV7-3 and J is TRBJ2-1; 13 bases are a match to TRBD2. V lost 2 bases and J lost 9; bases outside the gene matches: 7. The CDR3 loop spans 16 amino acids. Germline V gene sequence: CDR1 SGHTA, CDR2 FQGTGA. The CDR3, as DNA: TGTGCCAGCAGCTTAGGGACTAGCGGGGTGGAAGGTGAGCAGTTCTTC. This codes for CASSLGTSGVEGEQFF.

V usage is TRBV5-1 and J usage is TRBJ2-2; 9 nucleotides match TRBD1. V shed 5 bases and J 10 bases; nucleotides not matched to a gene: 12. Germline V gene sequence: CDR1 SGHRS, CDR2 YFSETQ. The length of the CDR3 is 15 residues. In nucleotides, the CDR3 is TGCGCCAGCAGTCCCGGGACAGGGTCTAGTGTGGAGCTGTTTTTT. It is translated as CASSPGTGSSVELFF.

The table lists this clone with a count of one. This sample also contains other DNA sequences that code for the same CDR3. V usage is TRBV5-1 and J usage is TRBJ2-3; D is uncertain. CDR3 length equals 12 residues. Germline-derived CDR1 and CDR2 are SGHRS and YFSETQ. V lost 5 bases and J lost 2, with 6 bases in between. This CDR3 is CASSPPTDTQYF. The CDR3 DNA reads TGCGCCAGCAGTCCCCCCACAGATACGCAGTATTTT. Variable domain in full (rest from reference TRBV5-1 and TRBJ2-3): KAGVTQTPRYLIKTRGQQVTLSCSPISGHRSVSWYQQTPGQGLQFLFEYFSETQRNKGNFPGRFSGRQFSNSRSEMNVSTLELGDSALYLCASSPPTDTQYFGPGTRLTVL.

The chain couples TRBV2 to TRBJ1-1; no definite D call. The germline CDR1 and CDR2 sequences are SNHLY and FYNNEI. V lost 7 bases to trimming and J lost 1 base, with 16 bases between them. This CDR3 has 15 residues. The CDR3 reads CASTATGTSNTEAFF. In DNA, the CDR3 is TGTGCCAGCACCGCAACGGGCACTTCGAACACTGAAGCTTTCTTT.

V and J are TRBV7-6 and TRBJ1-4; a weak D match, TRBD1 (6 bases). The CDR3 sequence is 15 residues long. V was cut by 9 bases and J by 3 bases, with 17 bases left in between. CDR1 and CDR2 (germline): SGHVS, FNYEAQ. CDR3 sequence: CASTPSEGANEKLFF. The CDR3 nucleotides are TGTGCCAGTACCCCCTCCGAGGGGGCTAATGAAAAACTGTTTTTT.

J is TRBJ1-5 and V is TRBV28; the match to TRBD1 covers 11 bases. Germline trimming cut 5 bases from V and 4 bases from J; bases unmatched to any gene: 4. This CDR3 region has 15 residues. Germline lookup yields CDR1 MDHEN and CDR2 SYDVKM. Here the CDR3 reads CASSQDRGRNQPQHF. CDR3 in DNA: TGTGCCAGCAGTCAGGACAGGGGGCGTAATCAGCCCCAGCATTTT.

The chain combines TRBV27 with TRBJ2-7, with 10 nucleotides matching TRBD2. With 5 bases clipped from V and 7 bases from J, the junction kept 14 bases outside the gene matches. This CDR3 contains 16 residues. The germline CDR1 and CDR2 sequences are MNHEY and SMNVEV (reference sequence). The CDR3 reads CASSRRAAGGPNEQYF. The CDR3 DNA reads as TGTGCCAGCAGTCGTCGTGCAGCGGGAGGGCCCAATGAGCAGTACTTC.

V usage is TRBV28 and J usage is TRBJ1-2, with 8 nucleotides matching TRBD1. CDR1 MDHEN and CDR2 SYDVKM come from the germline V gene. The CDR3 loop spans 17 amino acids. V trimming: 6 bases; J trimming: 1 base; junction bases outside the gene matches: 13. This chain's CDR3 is CASSDRTGKAVNYGYTF. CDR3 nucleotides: TGTGCCAGCAGCGACCGGACAGGGAAAGCGGTTAACTATGGCTACACCTTC.